The source of this T cell receptor beta chain is a study of blood T cell repertoires in COVID-19 (TCRdb year 2020). Study-level background: Samples covering the acute and convalescent phases of COVID-19 were provided by collaborators in the United States, Italy and Spain. The prospective study material was composed of cDNA or gDNA derived from T cells, B-cell-depleted T cells, or PBMCs. Deeply sampled blood TCRbeta repertoires from subjects exposed to, actively infected with, or recovered from COVID-19 were included in the dataset. The repertoires were made available in a free public database intended to serve as a resource for research on the immune response to SARS-CoV-2. Samples came from the ongoing ImmuneRACE study (first 160 participants) plus 1,254 subjects from 6 global collaborators. Nearly every sample came with metadata listing a de-identified subject ID, COVID-19 status, age in years and sex. Where HLA class I and class II types were available, the types were taken from metadata supplied by the sample provider, not from assay-based typing. Findings and caveats that apply to the study as a whole: The amount of clinical and demographic metadata varied by source and participant and was provided uncurated.

Participants in the prospective study were enrolled through a virtual design, were aged roughly 18 to 100 years, and lived in some 24 United States geographic areas. In the prospective study, cohorts were assigned on the basis of participant-reported clinical history obtained from a screening survey and a study questionnaire. Exposed participants had been in contact with someone with a PCR-confirmed or clinician-diagnosed COVID-19 case within 2 weeks of study entry. In the prospective study, whole blood, serum and a nasopharyngeal or oropharyngeal swab were collected from each participant by mobile phlebotomists. Prospective study participants could optionally give additional blood draws and questionnaires over a roughly two-month period. Blood samples from the prospective study were shipped frozen or at room temperature prior to DNA extraction. As regards this clone: This clone's antigen is unknown. One base away there is no much larger clone; base qualities are not given.

The immunoSEQ Assay, a bias-controlled multiplex PCR, was used to amplify TCRbeta CDR3 regions from genomic DNA. The study's own analysis went as follows. Within the assay, amplification of reference gene primers was used to estimate how many nucleated cells each sample contained. To quantify the absolute abundance of each unique TCRbeta CDR3 rearrangement, sequence reads were collapsed and filtered. For each sample, productive Simpson clonality was calculated as the square root of Simpson's diversity index over productive rearrangements. In TCRdb, the immuneACCESS table is reduced to in-frame sequences with V and J assigned. These tables do not hold every clone; where another copy was compared, an unresolved V gene accounts for under half, and the others remain unexplained. V and J calls and clone size are those listed in that table; D and trimming were worked out from the DNA. The sample profile shows 230,000 or so clones; approximately 84% of them were found once. The ten most abundant clones make up around 6.3% of the sample.

Reading the germline V gene gives CDR1 KGHSH and CDR2 LQKENI. Including the terminal cysteine and phenylalanine, the CDR3 comprises 12 residues. The retained sequence is limited to the CDR3, 36 bases, with the frame set at the first base. V is clipped by 3 bases and J by 7 bases, and the sequence between their germline boundaries is 7 bases long. The origin of this receptor is a woman in her fifties or sixties who had been exposed to COVID-19. The rearrangement combines TRBV18 with TRBJ2-1, and perhaps TRBD1 as D gene, on 5 matching bases. Sequences were obtained from PBMCs or T cells enriched from blood (not recorded which). The DNA reads TGTGCCAGCTCACCGCAGGGTAATGAGCAGTTCTTC. It is translated as CASSPQGNEQFF. With all but the CDR3 taken from the reference TRBV18 and TRBJ2-1 genes, the full variable domain is: NAGVMQNPRHLVRRRGQEARLRCSPMKGHSHVYWYRQLPEEGLKFMVYLQKENIIDESGMPKERFSAEFPKEGPSILRIQQVVRGDSAAYFCASSPQGNEQFFGPGTRLTVL.